This T cell receptor beta chain was profiled in a study of beta chain features in type 1 diabetes (dated by TCRdb to 2017 to 2018). Looking at the study overall: Mean age, gender distribution, total cell number and subset yield did not differ between patients and healthy donors. Across all samples, about 110 million sorted cells were examined, and cell number per subset correlated strongly with RNA yield. In the study, recently diagnosed type 1 diabetes patients and matched healthy donors were compared on the TCRB repertoires of their sorted circulating CD4+ T cell subsets. Regulatory and stem cell-like memory subsets were obtained from only 8 patients and roughly eight healthy donors, while naive and central memory subsets were obtained from all 30 or so donors. What the research found in general, with its limitations: PCR might favor shorter templates, but patient and control samples were amplified and corrected together, so any skew would affect both groups equally. Type 1 diabetes patients showed a moderate but significant shortening of TCRB CDR3 length in all four CD4+ subsets. Patients with type 1 diabetes made fewer insertions and deleted more nucleotides at VDJ recombination sites, implying thymic rearrangement abnormalities. Because cDNA was sequenced instead of genomic DNA, activated cells with high expression could be over-represented, although the groups did not differ in activation or CD3 levels. Naive, central memory and regulatory TCRB repertoires appeared to be more similar among patients than among healthy donors. Because the HLA sub-analyses included only small numbers of individuals, any influence of HLA type on TCRB rearrangement was left unresolved.

The entire amount of isolated RNA was reverse transcribed using the High Capacity cDNA Reverse Transcription Kit, so the sequenced TCRB transcripts were expressed ones. Deep immunoSEQ sequencing was applied to naive, central memory and regulatory T cell samples, giving an average of about 3.6 million total reads per sample. Sorted cells were lysed in RLT buffer, and RNA was extracted using DNase-treated RNeasy Micro or Mini kits according to cell number. Each cell subset was processed on its own to prevent cross-contamination, while patient and healthy donor samples were processed together. The immunoSEQ multiplex PCR was used to amplify TCRB sequences from cDNA, yielding 87-bp fragments that span the CDR3 region. Amplicons were sequenced on the Illumina HiSeq platform. The original pipeline was this. PCR bias was computationally corrected using synthetic template baselines, reads within Hamming distance 2 were collapsed, and singletons that could not be merged were discarded. Reads were aligned against IMGT to assign V, D and J genes, CDR3 length and insertions or deletions at six rearrangement sites. Within each subset, clonotype counts were normalized to the number of sorted cells before true diversity and Gini coefficients were calculated with the tcR R package. The overlap coefficient, calculated on TCRB nucleotide sequences, was used to quantify repertoire sharing. Out-of-frame TCRB sequences from naive cells were analyzed to stand in for the pre-selection repertoire. This immuneACCESS table, as held by TCRdb, lists in-frame sequences with V and J called but not all clones. Of the missing ones, under half trace to an unresolved V gene in checked studies; the others have no known cause. V and J calls plus clone size are reproduced from that table; the DNA served to infer D and trimming. The sample table records about 350,000 clones; 15% to 20% of these occur just once. The ten largest account for approximately 0.041% of the sample.

From its cysteine to its phenylalanine, the CDR3 spans 15 amino acids. The only DNA kept is the CDR3, 45 bases in frame from the first base. In the germline V gene, CDR1 corresponds to SGHRS and CDR2 to YFSETQ. V is pruned by 4 bases and J by 4 bases, leaving 8 bases of the junction without a gene match. Concerning this clone itself: Its binding antigen is unknown. The input lacks base qualities; no much larger clone sits a single base away.

Each donor gave one peripheral blood draw, averaging approximately 110 mL, which was collected into heparinised tubes. A BD FACSAria II was used to sort naive, central memory, regulatory and stem cell-like memory CD4+ T cells with a panel that included CD45RO, CCR7, CD25, CD127, CD95 and CD27. Every sorted population had a purity above 95%. PBMCs were isolated immediately by Lymphoprep density gradient centrifugation and stained directly without culture. So that batch effects would be minimized, each experiment stained and sorted samples in pairs, pairing one healthy donor with one patient. This clonotype originated in a woman under 30 in good health. The chain uses TRBV5-1 and TRBJ1-3, with TRBD1 identical over 7 junction bases. Sample: naive CD4+ T cells from blood. According to the study, the label for this sample's cell subset or site signals: true naive CD4+ T cells. In nucleotide form, the sequence is TGCGCCAGCAGCCCGAACACAGGGGCCGGAAACACCATATATTTT. Translated, this is CASSPNTGAGNTIYF.